The 3 T cell receptor beta chains below were found in one sample sequenced in a study of cytomegalovirus exposure and HLA in healthy donors. With 60 Vbeta and 13 Jbeta primers, the PCR was carried out. The data were produced by immunoSEQ multiplex PCR, yet TCRdb's version contains in-frame clones alone and is incomplete. The table lists approximately 150,000 clones, around 79% of them singletons, with roughly 6.3% in the top ten. Material for sequencing was PBMCs. These receptor sequences come from a man aged 50 or older in good health and CMV-seropositive.

This clone was seen once. This chain joins TRBV29-1 and TRBJ2-7; the D gene is possibly TRBD2 (6 bases). Trimming removed 4 bases at V and 0 bases at J, with 19 bases between. The CDR3 sequence is 16 residues long. Germline V CDR1 and CDR2: SQVTM, ANQGSEA. CDR3: CSVAGLVEGISYEQYF. DNA of the CDR3: TGCAGCGTTGCCGGGCTTGTGGAGGGCATCTCCTACGAGCAGTACTTC.

V gene TRBV13 combines with J gene TRBJ1-3; 8 bases map to TRBD1. CDR1 and CDR2 (germline): PRHDT, FYEKMQ (reference sequence). The CDR3 spans 14 residues. J was trimmed by 3 bases and V by 5 bases; bases with no gene match: 3. This chain's CDR3 is CASSRGTGGNTIYF. CDR3 in DNA: TGTGCCAGCAGCCGCGGGACAGGTGGAAACACCATATATTTT.

The chain links TRBV27 to TRBJ1-4; D is perhaps TRBD1 (6 bases). The CDR3 is made up of 16 amino acids. The germline gives CDR1 MNHEY, CDR2 SMNVEV (reference sequence). V was trimmed by 1 base and J by 8 bases, leaving 17 bases between them. The CDR3 DNA sequence: TGTGCCAGCAGTTTATACTCAGGGGCTTCTCGAGAAAAACTGTTTTTT. It translates to CASSLYSGASREKLFF.